These 23 T cell receptor beta chains share one sample of origin, sequenced in a study of shared clonotypes between healthy human individuals. This table comes from immunoSEQ multiplex PCR, and its TCRdb copy is limited to in-frame clones, with some not included. The sample has about 1.5 million clones, 95% to 99% seen once; the top ten hold less than 0.55%. The sequencing input was naive CD4+ T cells sorted from blood. The sample's subset: CD45RA+ positively selected. The receptors were sampled from a man aged 25 to 40 in good health.

This chain joins TRBV10-3 and TRBJ1-3; D not certain. The CDR3 has 16 amino acids. V was shortened by 2 bases and J by 0 bases, with 11 bases between the two germline ends. Looked up from germline, CDR1 is ENHRY and CDR2 is SYGVKD. The CDR3 DNA is TGTGCCATCAGTGAGGTGAAGGGCAGCTCTGGAAACACCATATATTTT. Its translation: CAISEVKGSSGNTIYF.

The chain uses TRBV6-5 and TRBJ2-3, with D maybe TRBD2 (5 bases). Trimming pared 6 bases from V and 0 bases from J, leaving 10 bases between. In germline, CDR1 is MNHEY, CDR2 SVGAGI. The CDR3 runs to 14 residues. CDR3 DNA: TGTGCCAGCAGCGTACCGGGGAGCACAGATACGCAGTATTTT. Translating it yields CASSVPGSTDTQYF.

A single count supports this clone. The chain recombines TRBV18 with TRBJ1-2, with 9 bases aligning to TRBD1. The CDR3 runs 16 residues. Trimming cost V 3 bases and J 3 bases; bases outside gene matches: 8. Germline-derived CDR1 and CDR2 are KGHSH and LQKENI. CDR3 residues: CASSPGQGRGDYGYTF. DNA for the CDR3: TGTGCCAGCTCACCGGGACAGGGACGGGGAGACTATGGCTACACCTTC.

The gene calls are TRBV27 and TRBJ2-3, with 13 bases that match TRBD2. This CDR3 is 17 amino acids long. Germline V lookup: CDR1 MNHEY, CDR2 SMNVEV (reference sequence). Trimming removed 2 bases from V and 1 base from J; junction bases left unmatched: 3. The CDR3 nucleotides read TGTGCCAGCAGTTTACGCACTAGCGGGAGGGGCACAGATACGCAGTATTTT. It codes for CASSLRTSGRGTDTQYF.

The chain is built from TRBV5-1 and TRBJ2-1; TRBD1 is a possible D gene (5 bases). V was clipped by 4 bases and J by 0 bases, with 14 bases between them. The CDR3 contains 16 residues. The V gene's germline CDR1 is SGHRS and CDR2 YFSETQ. Here the CDR3 reads CASSHLDRFSYNEQFF. DNA for the CDR3: TGCGCCAGCAGCCACCTCGACAGATTCTCCTACAATGAGCAGTTCTTC.

The chain recombines TRBV7-8 with TRBJ2-2; TRBD1 might be the D (6 bases). The ends were cut back, 9 bases at V and 1 base at J, with 9 bases in the middle. The CDR3 runs to 13 residues. The germline V gene has CDR1 SGHVS and CDR2 FQNEAQ. CDR3 sequence reads: CARGGRNTGELFF. CDR3 nucleotide sequence: TGTGCCAGAGGGGGAAGGAACACCGGGGAGCTGTTTTTT.

V gene TRBV11-2 combines with J gene TRBJ1-1; unclear D gene. The CDR3 has 14 residues. Germline V gives CDR1 SGHAT, CDR2 FQNNGV. V was clipped by 5 bases and J by 6 bases, with 16 bases between them. The CDR3 DNA sequence: TGTGCCAGCAGCACAACAGCTATGGATCCTGAAGCTTTCTTT. Translation: CASSTTAMDPEAFF. The full variable domain, with the rest looked up from reference TRBV11-2 and TRBJ1-1, is EAGVAQSPRYKIIEKRQSVAFWCNPISGHATLYWYQQILGQGPKLLIQFQNNGVVDDSQLPKDRFSAERLKGVDSTLKIQPAKLEDSAVYLCASSTTAMDPEAFFGQGTRLTVV.

The rearrangement uses TRBV2 and TRBJ2-1; no definite D call. The CDR3 runs to 13 residues. The ends were cut back, 6 bases at V and 9 bases at J, with 15 bases in the middle. From germline, CDR1 is SNHLY and CDR2 FYNNEI. The CDR3: CASSPVRLGEQFF. The CDR3 bases are TGTGCCAGCAGCCCCGTAAGGCTCGGTGAGCAGTTCTTC. The whole variable domain, filled in from reference TRBV2 and TRBJ2-1, reads EPEVTQTPSHQVTQMGQEVILRCVPISNHLYFYWYRQILGQKVEFLVSFYNNEISEKSEIFDDQFSVERPDGSNFTLKIRSTKLEDSAMYFCASSPVRLGEQFFGPGTRLTVL.

The rearrangement uses TRBV5-1 and TRBJ2-3, with 10 bases fitting TRBD2. Losses at the gene ends were 2 bases for V and 4 bases for J; bases not matched to a gene: 4. CDR3 length equals 15 residues. Germline CDR1 is SGHRS and CDR2 is YFSETQ. Here the CDR3 DNA reads TGCGCCAGCAGCTTAGCGGGAGGGAGACCAGATACGCAGTATTTT. Translating it yields CASSLAGGRPDTQYF.

This rearrangement joins TRBV5-1 to TRBJ2-3; 10 bases fit TRBD2. V was pared by 3 bases and J by 3 bases, with 4 bases of the junction left unmatched. The CDR3 has 15 residues. The germline CDR1 and CDR2 sequences are SGHRS and YFSETQ. The CDR3 sequence: CASSSAGGGTDTQYF. Here the CDR3 DNA reads TGCGCCAGCAGCTCAGCGGGAGGGGGTACAGATACGCAGTATTTT. Based on the CDR3 plus reference TRBV5-1 and TRBJ2-3, the full variable domain is KAGVTQTPRYLIKTRGQQVTLSCSPISGHRSVSWYQQTPGQGLQFLFEYFSETQRNKGNFPGRFSGRQFSNSRSEMNVSTLELGDSALYLCASSSAGGGTDTQYFGPGTRLTVL.

CDR3 region: CASGTGRFQPQHF. CDR3 DNA sequence: TGTGCCAGTGGGACAGGGAGGTTTCAGCCCCAGCATTTT. This chain connects TRBV19 to TRBJ1-5; 9 nucleotides line up with TRBD1. CDR3 length: 13 residues. Per germline, CDR1 LNHDA and CDR2 SQIVND (reference sequence). The V and J ends lost 8 bases and 6 bases, in that order; junction bases with no gene match: 5.

V usage is TRBV7-9 and J usage is TRBJ2-3; possible D gene TRBD2, 6 bases. Trimming took 5 bases from V and 1 from J, leaving 16 bases between them. This CDR3 contains 16 residues. Germline loops: CDR1 SEHNR, CDR2 FQNEAQ (reference sequence). The CDR3 protein is CASSLGMGGGTDTQYF. Here the CDR3 DNA reads TGTGCCAGCAGCCTAGGAATGGGGGGAGGCACAGATACGCAGTATTTT.

The chain has TRBV5-4 and TRBJ2-2; TRBD1 agrees at 8 bases. Looked up from germline, CDR1 is SGHNT and CDR2 is YYREEE (reference sequence). This CDR3 contains 16 residues. V shed 3 bases and J 1 base; nucleotides not matched to a gene: 5. CDR3 amino acids: CASSSGQGLNTGELFF. The DNA of the CDR3 is TGTGCCAGCAGCTCCGGACAGGGATTGAACACCGGGGAGCTGTTTTTT.

This chain joins TRBV10-1 and TRBJ2-7, with D unresolved. Trimming took 2 bases from V and 7 from J, leaving 12 bases between them. The CDR3 runs to 13 residues. The germline gives CDR1 WNHNN, CDR2 SYGVQD (reference sequence). The CDR3 bases are TGCGCCAGCAGTGAGACGACGGAGAGAGAGCAGTACTTC. Protein: CASSETTEREQYF.

The chain couples TRBV30 to TRBJ1-5; possibly TRBD1 for D (5 bases). Trimming cost V 6 bases and J 3 bases, with 15 bases left between them. CDR1 and CDR2 from the germline V gene are GTSNPN and SVGIG (reference sequence). This CDR3 has 14 amino acids. CDR3 residues: CACTRAGNNQPQHF. CDR3 coding DNA: TGTGCCTGTACACGGGCAGGGAACAATCAGCCCCAGCATTTT.

Comment on this clone: Other DNA sequences of this sample code for an identical CDR3. This rearrangement joins TRBV18 to TRBJ1-1; 7 bases line up with TRBD1. This CDR3 contains 14 residues. The V segment lost 3 bases and the J segment 5 bases; nucleotides outside the gene matches: 6. Germline V CDR1 and CDR2: KGHSH, LQKENI. The CDR3 region has the DNA TGTGCCAGCTCACCCGACAGGGTGGGTACTGAAGCTTTCTTT. As protein: CASSPDRVGTEAFF.

The gene calls are TRBV6-4 and TRBJ2-1; D possibly corresponds to TRBD2 (6 bases). The CDR3 consists of 13 residues. Germline loops: CDR1 MRHNA, CDR2 SNTAGT. Trimming cost V 4 bases and J 8 bases, with 12 bases left between them. CDR3 nucleotide sequence: TGTGCCAGCAGTGGGGAACTAGCTGATGAGCAGTTCTTC. It codes for CASSGELADEQFF.

Concerning this clone: Other DNA sequences within the sample encode an identical CDR3. The chain uses TRBV20-1 and TRBJ2-7; TRBD1 might be the D (5 bases). Germline CDR1 is DFQATT and CDR2 is SNEGSKA (reference sequence). CDR3 length: 11 residues. V lost 3 bases and J 7 bases, leaving 10 bases between the germline ends. The CDR3 DNA sequence: TGCAGTGCTAGGGGGCCCGGGGAGCAGTACTTC. This encodes CSARGPGEQYF.

The chain joins TRBV27 to TRBJ2-7; 12 bases are a match to TRBD1. The CDR3 contains 19 residues. V gave up 5 bases and J gave up 2 bases; unmatched junction bases: 16. The germline gives CDR1 MNHEY, CDR2 SMNVEV (reference sequence). CDR3 sequence: CASSPWDRGRAMGPYEQYF. The CDR3 DNA reads TGTGCCAGCAGTCCGTGGGACAGGGGGCGAGCGATGGGACCCTACGAGCAGTACTTC.

This sequence joins TRBV5-1 and TRBJ2-3; 9 bases are a match to TRBD1. The J segment lost 2 bases and the V segment lost 2 bases, leaving 6 bases of the junction unmatched. This CDR3 region has 16 residues. CDR1 and CDR2 (germline): SGHRS, YFSETQ. The CDR3 loop is CASSFTGTGNTDTQYF. DNA of the CDR3: TGCGCCAGCAGCTTCACCGGGACAGGGAACACAGATACGCAGTATTTT.

In its sample, this clone was seen once. The rearrangement joins TRBV5-1 to TRBJ1-4; possibly TRBD1 for D (5 bases). Germline CDR1 SGHRS, CDR2 YFSETQ. Trimming stripped 5 bases from V and 11 bases from J, with 19 bases between. This CDR3 has 14 amino acids. The CDR3 sequence: CASSPLGLGDKLFF. The CDR3 DNA is TGCGCCAGCAGTCCCCTGGGTCTGGGGGATAAACTGTTTTTT.

As to this clone: The junction departs from the called germline gene at one end, perhaps through a read error. The V call is TRBV5-4, the J call TRBJ2-3, with 10 bases fitting TRBD1. The CDR3 runs to 12 residues. Germline CDR1 is SGHNT and CDR2 is YYREEE (reference sequence). The chain's CDR3 is CASSSDRGPRDF. The CDR3 region has the DNA TGTGCCAGCAGCTCCGACAGGGGGCCCAGGGATTTT.

The chain employs TRBV5-4 and TRBJ2-7; tentatively, D is TRBD2 (5 bases). The V gene's germline CDR1 is SGHNT and CDR2 YYREEE (reference sequence). The CDR3 contains 16 residues. The V and J ends lost 2 bases and 2 bases respectively, with 17 bases between them. CDR3 region: CASSFAGGPYAYEQYF. DNA for the CDR3: TGTGCCAGCAGCTTCGCGGGTGGCCCTTATGCCTACGAGCAGTACTTC. The variable domain in full, with the rest retrieved from reference TRBV5-4 and TRBJ2-7, is ETGVTQSPTHLIKTRGQQVTLRCSSQSGHNTVSWYQQALGQGPQFIFQYYREEENGRGNFPPRFSGLQFPNYSSELNVNALELDDSALYLCASSFAGGPYAYEQYFGPGTRLTVT.